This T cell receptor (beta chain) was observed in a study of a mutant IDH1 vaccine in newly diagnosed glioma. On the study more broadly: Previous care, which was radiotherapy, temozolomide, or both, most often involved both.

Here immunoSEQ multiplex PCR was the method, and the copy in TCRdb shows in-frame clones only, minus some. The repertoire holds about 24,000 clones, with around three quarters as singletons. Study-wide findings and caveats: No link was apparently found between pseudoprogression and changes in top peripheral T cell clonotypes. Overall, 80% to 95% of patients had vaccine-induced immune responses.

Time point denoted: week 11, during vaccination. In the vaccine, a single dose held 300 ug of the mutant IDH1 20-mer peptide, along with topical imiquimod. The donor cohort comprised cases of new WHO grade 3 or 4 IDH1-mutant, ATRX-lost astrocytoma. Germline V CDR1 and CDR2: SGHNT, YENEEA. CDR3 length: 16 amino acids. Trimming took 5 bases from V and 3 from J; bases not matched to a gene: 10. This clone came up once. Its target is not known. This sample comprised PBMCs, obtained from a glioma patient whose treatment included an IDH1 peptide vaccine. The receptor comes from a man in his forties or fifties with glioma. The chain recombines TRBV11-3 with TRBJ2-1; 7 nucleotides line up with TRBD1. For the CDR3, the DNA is TGTGCCAGCAGCCCGTTCCGGGACAGTAACTACAATGAGCAGTTCTTC. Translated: CASSPFRDSNYNEQFF. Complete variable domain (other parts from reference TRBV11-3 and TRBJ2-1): EAGVVQSPRYKIIEKKQPVAFWCNPISGHNTLYWYLQNLGQGPELLIRYENEEAVDDSQLPKDRFSAERLKGVDSTLKIQPAELGDSAVYLCASSPFRDSNYNEQFFGPGTRLTVL.